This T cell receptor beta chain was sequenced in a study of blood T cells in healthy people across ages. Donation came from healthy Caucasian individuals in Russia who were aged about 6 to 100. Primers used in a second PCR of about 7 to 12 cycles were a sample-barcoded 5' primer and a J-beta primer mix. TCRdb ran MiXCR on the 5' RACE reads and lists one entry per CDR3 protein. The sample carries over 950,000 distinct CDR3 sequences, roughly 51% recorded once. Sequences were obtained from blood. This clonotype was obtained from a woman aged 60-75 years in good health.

CDR3 sequence: CASSRGGEQFF. CDR3 sequence (DNA): TGCGCCAGCAGCCGCGGCGGGGAGCAGTTCTTC. This rearrangement joins TRBV5-1 to TRBJ2-1, with a possible D match to TRBD2 (5 bases). The CDR3 contains 11 residues. Trimming left V 4 bases short and J 10 bases short, with 9 bases between. Germline V gene lookup returns CDR1 SGHRS and CDR2 YFSETQ.